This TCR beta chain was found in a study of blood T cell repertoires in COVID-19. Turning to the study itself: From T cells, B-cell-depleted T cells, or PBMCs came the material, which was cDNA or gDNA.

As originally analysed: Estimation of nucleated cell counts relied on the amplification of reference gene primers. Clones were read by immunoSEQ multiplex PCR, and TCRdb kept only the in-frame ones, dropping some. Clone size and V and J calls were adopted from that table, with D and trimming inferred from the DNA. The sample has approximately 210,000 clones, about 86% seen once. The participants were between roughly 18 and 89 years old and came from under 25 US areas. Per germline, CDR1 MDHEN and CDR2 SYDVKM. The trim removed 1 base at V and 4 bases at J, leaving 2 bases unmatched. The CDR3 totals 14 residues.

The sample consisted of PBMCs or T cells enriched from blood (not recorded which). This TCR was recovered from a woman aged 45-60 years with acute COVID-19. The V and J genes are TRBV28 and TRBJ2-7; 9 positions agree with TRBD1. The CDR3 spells CASSLLGTGYEQYF. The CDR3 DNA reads TGTGCCAGCAGTTTATTGGGGACAGGGTACGAGCAGTACTTC.